This section outlines one T cell receptor beta chain sequence together with its context. Its antigen is unidentified. This CDR3 is 13 amino acids long. Per germline, CDR1 GTSNPN and CDR2 SVGIG (reference sequence). V lost 0 bases and J lost 8, with 10 bases in between. Over chemoradiotherapy, repertoires were sampled more than once. These data come from a study of chemoradiotherapy in HPV16-positive cancers. Study outcomes and limitations: Better recurrence-free survival went with HPV-responsive T-cell expansion in HPV16-positive patients. Candidate HPV-specific clones and E7-related TCR motifs grew in tumor during treatment.

Only in-frame clones appear in the TCRdb table, and some are missing; sequencing was by immunoSEQ multiplex PCR. The table lists thousands of clones, around four fifths of them singletons. V is TRBV30 and J is TRBJ1-4; D ambiguous. Specimen collection occurred from a patient who underwent chemoradiotherapy. The sequence derives from a human donor with HPV-associated anogenital cancer. CDR3 loop: CAWSVMGSEKLFF. CDR3 in DNA: TGTGCCTGGAGTGTAATGGGGAGCGAAAAACTGTTTTTT. Full variable domain (outside the CDR3, taken from reference TRBV30 and TRBJ1-4): SQTIHQWPATLVQPVGSPLSLECTVEGTSNPNLYWYRQAAGRGLQLLFYSVGIGQISSEVPQNLSASRPQDRQFILSSKKLLLSDSGFYLCAWSVMGSEKLFFGSGTQLSVL.